One and the same sample provided the 20 T cell receptor beta chains below, sequenced in a study of blood T cell repertoires in COVID-19. Repertoires were generated with immunoSEQ multiplex PCR, while TCRdb's copy carries only in-frame clones and drops some. The profile shows roughly 140,000 clones, 85% to 90% of them singletons. Input material: peripheral blood. The receptors shown here come from a woman between 40 and 55 years old with acute or convalescent COVID-19.

This chain uses TRBV29-1 with TRBJ1-1; 10 positions match TRBD1. This CDR3 is 11 amino acids long. CDR1 and CDR2 from the germline V gene are SQVTM and ANQGSEA. V was clipped by 6 bases and J by 10 bases; unmatched bases: 5. The CDR3, as DNA: TGCAGCGTCCCCGACAGGGGGCCAGCTTTCTTT. Protein: CSVPDRGPAFF.

The chain links TRBV10-2 to TRBJ2-7; D may be TRBD1 (5 bases). Germline-derived CDR1 and CDR2 are WSHSY and SAAADI. CDR3 length: 14 residues. Trimming took 3 bases from V and 2 from J, leaving 11 bases between them. The CDR3 here is CASSDFDRTYEQYF. The CDR3 DNA follows: TGCGCCAGCAGTGATTTTGACAGAACCTACGAGCAGTACTTC.

The CDR3 loop is CASSYGTQGTTGGYTF. CDR3 DNA sequence: TGTGCCAGCAGTTACGGGACCCAGGGGACCACGGGTGGCTACACCTTC. V gene TRBV6-5 combines with J gene TRBJ1-2; perhaps TRBD1 as D (6 bases). The CDR3 spans 16 residues. V was trimmed by 2 bases and J by 7 bases, leaving 20 bases between them. In germline, CDR1 is MNHEY, CDR2 SVGAGI.

CDR3 in DNA: TGCAGCGTTCAGGGGGGCCTGAACACTGAAGCTTTCTTT. This codes for CSVQGGLNTEAFF. V usage is TRBV29-1 and J usage is TRBJ1-1; 7 bases align to TRBD1. Germline V lookup: CDR1 SQVTM, CDR2 ANQGSEA. This CDR3 contains 13 residues. The J segment lost 0 bases and the V segment lost 5 bases, leaving 3 bases of the junction unmatched.

The chain employs TRBV7-2 and TRBJ2-1; 10 bases line up with TRBD2. CDR1 and CDR2 from the germline V gene are SGHTA and FQGNSA. The CDR3 runs to 15 residues. V lost 4 bases to trimming and J lost 6 bases; unmatched junction nucleotides: 6. The CDR3 sequence is CASSSKREGANEQFF. The CDR3 bases are TGTGCCAGCAGCTCAAAGCGGGAGGGAGCCAATGAGCAGTTCTTC.

V gene TRBV5-5 combines with J gene TRBJ1-6; no clear D gene. The CDR3 length is 15 residues. The germline gives CDR1 SGHKS, CDR2 YYEKEE (reference sequence). V was trimmed by 5 bases and J by 6 bases, leaving 15 bases between them. The CDR3 loop is CASREQTSINSPLHF. The CDR3 nucleotides read TGTGCCAGCAGGGAACAGACGTCTATTAATTCACCCCTCCACTTT.

V usage is TRBV2 and J usage is TRBJ2-7, with D perhaps matching TRBD1 (5 bases). From germline, CDR1 is SNHLY and CDR2 FYNNEI. There are 15 residues in the CDR3. Trimming took off 3 bases at V and 0 bases at J, with 12 bases between the two ends. DNA for the CDR3: TGTGCCAGCAGTGACAATTACAGGTACTCCTACGAGCAGTACTTC. Encoded protein: CASSDNYRYSYEQYF.

This chain connects TRBV30 to TRBJ1-2; a possible D gene is TRBD1 (6 bases). CDR1 and CDR2 from the germline V gene are GTSNPN and SVGIG (reference sequence). The CDR3 is made up of 14 amino acids. The V end was cut by 3 bases, the J end by 8 bases, with 19 bases between. The chain's CDR3 is CAWRLTTYRVGYTF. The CDR3 nucleotides read TGTGCCTGGAGACTCACAACGTACAGGGTGGGCTACACCTTC.

J is TRBJ1-3 and V is TRBV7-9; D is unresolved. Trimming stripped 1 base from V and 3 bases from J, with 7 bases between. The germline gives CDR1 SEHNR, CDR2 FQNEAQ (reference sequence). There are 14 residues in the CDR3. The CDR3 DNA reads as TGTGCCAGCAGCTTAGAGGGAGTTGGAAACACCATATATTTT. It encodes CASSLEGVGNTIYF.

V usage is TRBV11-2 and J usage is TRBJ1-2, with D maybe TRBD1 (6 bases). The germline gives CDR1 SGHAT, CDR2 FQNNGV. There are 14 residues in the CDR3. V was trimmed by 1 base and J by 8 bases, leaving 14 bases between them. The CDR3: CASSLGPKTGGYTF. The DNA for the CDR3 is TGTGCCAGCAGCTTAGGGCCAAAAACAGGGGGCTACACCTTC.

The chain employs TRBV18 and TRBJ1-4; 11 nucleotides line up with TRBD1. The CDR3 runs to 16 residues. Germline values: CDR1 KGHSH, CDR2 LQKENI. The V segment lost 2 bases and the J segment 7 bases; nucleotides outside the gene matches: 6. The CDR3 is CASSPNAGQGGEKLFF. The CDR3 DNA follows: TGTGCCAGCTCACCAAACGCGGGACAGGGGGGTGAAAAACTGTTTTTT.

Details on this clone: At one boundary the junction diverges from the germline segment, which might be a read error. Other DNA variants within this sample encode the same CDR3. The chain uses TRBV15 and TRBJ2-7, with TRBD1 identical over 9 bases. The CDR3 has 17 amino acids. CDR1 and CDR2 from the germline V gene are LNHNV and YYDKDF (reference sequence). For the CDR3, the DNA is TGTGCCACCAGCAGAGAATGGGGCGGGACAGGGCGTCACGAACAGTACTTC. Translation gives CATSREWGGTGRHEQYF.

The CDR3 nucleotides are TGTGCCAGCACCGAGATGGCTAGACAAGAGACCCAGTACTTC. This gives the protein CASTEMARQETQYF. V is TRBV11-1 and J is TRBJ2-5; D gene uncertain. This CDR3 spans 14 amino acids. Trimming left V 7 bases short and J 2 bases short, with 14 bases between. Germline V gene data show CDR1 as SGHAT and CDR2 as FQDESV (reference sequence).

V is TRBV4-2 and J is TRBJ1-2; D not resolved. Per germline, CDR1 LGHNA and CDR2 YNFKEQ. The CDR3 runs 14 residues. V lost 3 bases to trimming and J lost 2 bases, with 10 bases between them. As DNA, the CDR3 is TGTGCCAGCAGCCATCGGGATACAAACTATGGCTACACCTTC. Translated, it gives CASSHRDTNYGYTF.

This chain joins TRBV28 and TRBJ2-7; 7 bases match TRBD2. This CDR3 has 15 residues. V dropped 7 bases and J dropped 0; count of bases not matched to a gene: 9. The germline gives CDR1 MDHEN, CDR2 SYDVKM. The CDR3 coding sequence is TGTGCCAGCATTCATGGGGGGGGGTTCTCCTACGAGCAGTACTTC. Translating gives CASIHGGGFSYEQYF. The whole variable domain, remainder taken from reference TRBV28 and TRBJ2-7, is DVKVTQSSRYLVKRTGEKVFLECVQDMDHENMFWYRQDPGLGLRLIYFSYDVKMKEKGDIPEGYSVSREKKERFSLILESASTNQTSMYLCASIHGGGFSYEQYFGPGTRLTVT.

The J gene is TRBJ1-3, the V gene TRBV28; 9 bases fit TRBD1. The CDR3 consists of 17 residues. The V gene end was trimmed by 3 bases and the J gene end by 9 bases; junction bases not matched to a gene: 15. CDR1 MDHEN and CDR2 SYDVKM come from the germline V gene. The CDR3 spells CASSFRLGTGIASTIYF. The CDR3 nucleotides are TGTGCCAGCAGTTTTCGACTCGGGACAGGGATCGCGAGCACCATATATTTT. The whole variable domain, filled in from reference TRBV28 and TRBJ1-3, reads DVKVTQSSRYLVKRTGEKVFLECVQDMDHENMFWYRQDPGLGLRLIYFSYDVKMKEKGDIPEGYSVSREKKERFSLILESASTNQTSMYLCASSFRLGTGIASTIYFGEGSWLTVV.

As to this clone: Distinct nucleotide sequences in the sample also encode this CDR3. This chain uses TRBV7-9 with TRBJ2-3; D gene unclear. The CDR3 consists of 15 residues. CDR1 and CDR2 (germline): SEHNR, FQNEAQ (reference sequence). The V and J ends lost 1 base and 0 bases respectively, with 8 bases between them. The CDR3 region is CASSLDRVSTDTQYF. Here the CDR3 DNA reads TGTGCCAGCAGCTTAGATCGGGTGAGCACAGATACGCAGTATTTT. The whole variable domain, filled in from reference TRBV7-9 and TRBJ2-3, reads DTGVSQNPRHKITKRGQNVTFRCDPISEHNRLYWYRQTLGQGPEFLTYFQNEAQLEKSRLLSDRFSAERPKGSFSTLEIQRTEQGDSAMYLCASSLDRVSTDTQYFGPGTRLTVL.

The gene calls are TRBV7-3 and TRBJ1-3, with a possible D match to TRBD1 (5 bases). Trimming took off 5 bases at V and 0 bases at J, with 11 bases between the two ends. The V gene's germline CDR1 is SGHTA and CDR2 FQGTGA. The CDR3 consists of 15 residues. CDR3 sequence: CASSPDSNSGNTIYF. Here the CDR3 DNA reads TGTGCCAGCAGCCCAGACAGCAACTCTGGAAACACCATATATTTT.

This sequence joins TRBV9 and TRBJ2-7, with D possibly being TRBD2 (5 bases). Trimming shortened V by 0 bases and J by 1 base, and 8 bases separated the two germline ends. Germline V gene sequence: CDR1 SGDLS, CDR2 YYNGEE. The CDR3 contains 14 residues. CDR3 amino acids: CASSVARESYEQYF. The CDR3 bases are TGTGCCAGCAGCGTAGCTAGGGAGTCCTACGAGCAGTACTTC.

The rearrangement links TRBV6-1 to TRBJ1-2, with 7 positions matching TRBD1. J was trimmed by 6 bases and V by 0 bases; bases with no gene match: 4. CDR1 and CDR2 (germline): MNHNS, SASEGT. This CDR3 spans 14 amino acids. CDR3 DNA: TGTGCCAGCAGTGAAGCGGACAGGTTCCATGGCTACACCTTC. Translating it yields CASSEADRFHGYTF.